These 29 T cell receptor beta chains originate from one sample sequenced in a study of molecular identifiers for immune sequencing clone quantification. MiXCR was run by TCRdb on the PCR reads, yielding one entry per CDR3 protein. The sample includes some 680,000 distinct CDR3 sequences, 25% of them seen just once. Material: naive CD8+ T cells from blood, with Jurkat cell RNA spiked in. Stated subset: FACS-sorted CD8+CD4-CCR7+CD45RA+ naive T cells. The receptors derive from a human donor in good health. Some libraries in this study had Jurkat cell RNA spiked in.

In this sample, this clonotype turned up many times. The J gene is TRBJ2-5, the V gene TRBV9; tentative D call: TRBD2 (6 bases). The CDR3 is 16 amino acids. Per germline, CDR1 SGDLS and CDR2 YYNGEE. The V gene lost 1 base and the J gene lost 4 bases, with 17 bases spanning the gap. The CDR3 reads CASSVLSGSLGETQYF. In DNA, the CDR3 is TGTGCCAGCAGCGTATTGTCCGGGAGTCTTGGAGAGACCCAGTACTTC.

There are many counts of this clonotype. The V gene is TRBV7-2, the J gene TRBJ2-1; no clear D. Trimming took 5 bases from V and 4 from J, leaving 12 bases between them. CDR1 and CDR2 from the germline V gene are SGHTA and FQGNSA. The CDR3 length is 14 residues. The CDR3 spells CASSPGPGYNEQFF. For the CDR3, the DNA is TGTGCCAGCAGCCCGGGCCCCGGTTACAATGAGCAGTTCTTC.

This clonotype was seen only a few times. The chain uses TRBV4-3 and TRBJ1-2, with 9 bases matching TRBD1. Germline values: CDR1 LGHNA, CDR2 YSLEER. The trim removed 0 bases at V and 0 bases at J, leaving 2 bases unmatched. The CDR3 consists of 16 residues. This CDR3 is CASSQDTGGTNYGYTF. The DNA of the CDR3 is TGCGCCAGCAGCCAAGATACAGGGGGCACTAACTATGGCTACACCTTC.

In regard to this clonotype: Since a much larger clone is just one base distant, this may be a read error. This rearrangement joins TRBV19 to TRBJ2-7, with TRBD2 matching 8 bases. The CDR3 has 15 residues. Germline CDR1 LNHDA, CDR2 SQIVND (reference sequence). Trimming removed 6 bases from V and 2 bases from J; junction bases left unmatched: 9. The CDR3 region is CASRITSGMTYEQYF. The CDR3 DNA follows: TGTGCCAGTAGAATAACTAGCGGTATGACCTACGAGCAGTACTTC. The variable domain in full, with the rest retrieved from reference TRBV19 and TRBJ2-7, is DGGITQSPKYLFRKEGQNVTLSCEQNLNHDAMYWYRQDPGQGLRLIYYSQIVNDFQKGDIAEGYSVSREKKESFPLTVTSAQKNPTAFYLCASRITSGMTYEQYFGPGTRLTVT.

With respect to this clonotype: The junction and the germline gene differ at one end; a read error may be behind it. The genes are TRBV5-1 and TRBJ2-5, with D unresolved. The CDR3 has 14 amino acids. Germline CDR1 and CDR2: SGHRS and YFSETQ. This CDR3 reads CASGLLPGQETQYF. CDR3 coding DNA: TGCGCCAGCGGCTTACTGCCAGGCCAAGAGACCCAGTACTTC.

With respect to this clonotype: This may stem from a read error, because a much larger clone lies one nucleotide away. The CDR3 region has the DNA TGTGCCAGCAGTTTAGCGGGGGAGGAAAACATTCTGTACTTC. It is translated as CASSLAGEENILYF. The V call is TRBV12-3 or TRBV12-4, the J call TRBJ2-4; TRBD2 is a possible D gene (6 bases). The CDR3 covers 14 residues.

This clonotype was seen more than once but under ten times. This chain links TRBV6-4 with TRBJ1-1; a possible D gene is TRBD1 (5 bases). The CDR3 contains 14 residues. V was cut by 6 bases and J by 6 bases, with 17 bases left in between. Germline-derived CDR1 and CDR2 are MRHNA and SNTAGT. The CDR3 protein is CASSATGGGAEAFF. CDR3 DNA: TGTGCCAGCAGCGCCACCGGGGGTGGGGCTGAAGCTTTCTTT.

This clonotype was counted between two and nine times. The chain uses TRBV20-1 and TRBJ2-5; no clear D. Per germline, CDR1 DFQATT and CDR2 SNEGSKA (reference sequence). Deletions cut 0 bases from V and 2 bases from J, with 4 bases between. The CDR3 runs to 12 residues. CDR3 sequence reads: CSAREIQETQYF. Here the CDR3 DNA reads TGCAGTGCTAGAGAGATTCAAGAGACCCAGTACTTC.

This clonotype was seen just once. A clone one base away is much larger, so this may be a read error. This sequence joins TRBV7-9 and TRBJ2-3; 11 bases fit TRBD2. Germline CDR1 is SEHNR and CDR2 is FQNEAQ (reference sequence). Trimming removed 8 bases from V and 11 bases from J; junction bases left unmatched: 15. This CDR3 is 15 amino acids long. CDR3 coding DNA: TGTGCCAGCGGTCCCTCTAGCGGGGGGTCTCGGGAGCAGTATTTT. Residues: CASGPSSGGSREQYF.

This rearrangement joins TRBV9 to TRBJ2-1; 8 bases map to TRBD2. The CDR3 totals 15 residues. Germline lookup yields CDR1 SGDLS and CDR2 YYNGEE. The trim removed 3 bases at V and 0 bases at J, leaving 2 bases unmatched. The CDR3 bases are TGTGCCAGCAGCGGACGGGGGGGCTCCTACAATGAGCAGTTCTTC. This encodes CASSGRGGSYNEQFF.

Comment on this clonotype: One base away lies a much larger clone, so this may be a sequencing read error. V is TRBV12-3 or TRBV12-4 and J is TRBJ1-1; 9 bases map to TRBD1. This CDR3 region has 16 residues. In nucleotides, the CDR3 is TGTGGCAGCAGTCCCCGGACAGGGGCCCTGAACACTGAAGCTTTCTTT. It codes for CGSSPRTGALNTEAFF.

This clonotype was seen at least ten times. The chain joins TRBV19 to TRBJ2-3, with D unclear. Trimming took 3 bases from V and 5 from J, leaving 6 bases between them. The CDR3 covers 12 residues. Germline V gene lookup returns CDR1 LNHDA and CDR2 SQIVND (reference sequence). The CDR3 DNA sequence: TGTGCCAGTAGTATGTCCGGAGATACGCAGTATTTT. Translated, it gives CASSMSGDTQYF.

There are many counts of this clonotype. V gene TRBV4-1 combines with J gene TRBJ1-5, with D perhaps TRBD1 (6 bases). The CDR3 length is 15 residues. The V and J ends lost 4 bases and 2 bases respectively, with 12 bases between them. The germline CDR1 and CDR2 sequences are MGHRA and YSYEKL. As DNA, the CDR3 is TGCGCCAGCAGCCCCCGGGACAATGGCAATCAGCCCCAGCATTTT. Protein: CASSPRDNGNQPQHF.

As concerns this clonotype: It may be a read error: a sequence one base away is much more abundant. CDR3 in DNA: TGTGCCAGCAGTGGGGGCTCCGGGGAGCTGTTTTTT. Residues: CASSGGSGELFF. The chain carries TRBV7-9 and TRBJ2-2; weak D call: TRBD1 (6 bases). This CDR3 has 12 amino acids. V lost 6 bases to trimming and J lost 6 bases, with 8 bases between them. The germline CDR1 and CDR2 sequences are SEHNR and FQNEAQ (reference sequence).

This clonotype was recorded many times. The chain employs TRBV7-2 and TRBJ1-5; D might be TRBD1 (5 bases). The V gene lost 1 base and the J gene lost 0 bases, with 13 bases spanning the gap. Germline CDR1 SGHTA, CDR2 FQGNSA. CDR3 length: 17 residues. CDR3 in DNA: TGTGCCAGCAGCTTAGATGGGACGGGAAATAGCAATCAGCCCCAGCATTTT. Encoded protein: CASSLDGTGNSNQPQHF.

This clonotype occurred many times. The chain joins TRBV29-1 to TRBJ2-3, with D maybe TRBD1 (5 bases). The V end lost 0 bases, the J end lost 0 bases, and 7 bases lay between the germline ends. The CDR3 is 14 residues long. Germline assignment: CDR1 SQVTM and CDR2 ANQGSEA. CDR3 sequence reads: CSVEDAGSTDTQYF. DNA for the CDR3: TGCAGCGTTGAAGATGCAGGGAGCACAGATACGCAGTATTTT.

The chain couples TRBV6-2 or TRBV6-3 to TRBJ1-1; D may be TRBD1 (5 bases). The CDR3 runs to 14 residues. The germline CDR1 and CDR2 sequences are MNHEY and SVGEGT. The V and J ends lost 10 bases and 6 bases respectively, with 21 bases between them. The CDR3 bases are TGTGCCAACATCCTTGTGGGGGGGTCCCCTGAAGCTTTCTTT. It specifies CANILVGGSPEAFF.

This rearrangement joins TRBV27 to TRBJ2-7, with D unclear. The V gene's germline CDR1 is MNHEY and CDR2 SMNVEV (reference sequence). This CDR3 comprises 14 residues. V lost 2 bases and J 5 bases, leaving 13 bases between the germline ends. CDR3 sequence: CASSLRAPDHEQYF. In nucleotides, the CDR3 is TGTGCCAGCAGTTTAAGGGCCCCGGACCACGAGCAGTACTTC.

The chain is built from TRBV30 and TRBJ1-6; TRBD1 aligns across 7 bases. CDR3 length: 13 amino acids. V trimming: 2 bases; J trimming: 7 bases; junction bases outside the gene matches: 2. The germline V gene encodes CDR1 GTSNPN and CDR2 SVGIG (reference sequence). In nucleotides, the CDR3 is TGTGCCTGGAGTTGGGACAGCAATTCACCCCTCCACTTT. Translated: CAWSWDSNSPLHF.

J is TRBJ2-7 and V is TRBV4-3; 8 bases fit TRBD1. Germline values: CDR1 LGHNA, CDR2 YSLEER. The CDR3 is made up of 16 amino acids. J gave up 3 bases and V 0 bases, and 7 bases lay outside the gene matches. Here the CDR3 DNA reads TGCGCCAGCAGCCAAGATCCGACAGGGGCCTACTACGAGCAGTACTTC. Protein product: CASSQDPTGAYYEQYF.

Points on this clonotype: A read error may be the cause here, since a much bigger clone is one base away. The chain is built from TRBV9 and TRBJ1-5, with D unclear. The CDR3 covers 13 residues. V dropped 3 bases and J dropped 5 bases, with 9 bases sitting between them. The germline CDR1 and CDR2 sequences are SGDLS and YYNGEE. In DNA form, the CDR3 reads TGTGCCAGCAGCGCCGACATCGATCAGCCCCAGCATTTT. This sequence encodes CASSADIDQPQHF.

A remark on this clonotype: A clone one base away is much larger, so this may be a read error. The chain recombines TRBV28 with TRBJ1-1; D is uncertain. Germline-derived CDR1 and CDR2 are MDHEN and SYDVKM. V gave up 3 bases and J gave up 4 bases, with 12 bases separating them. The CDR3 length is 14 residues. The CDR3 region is CASSLSGTITEAFF. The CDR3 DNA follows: TGTGCCAGCAGTTTGAGCGGTACGATCACTGAAGCTTTCTTT. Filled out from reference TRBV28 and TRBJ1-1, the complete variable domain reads DVKVTQSSRYLVKRTGEKVFLECVQDMDHENMFWYRQDPGLGLRLIYFSYDVKMKEKGDIPEGYSVSREKKERFSLILESASTNQTSMYLCASSLSGTITEAFFGQGTRLTVV.

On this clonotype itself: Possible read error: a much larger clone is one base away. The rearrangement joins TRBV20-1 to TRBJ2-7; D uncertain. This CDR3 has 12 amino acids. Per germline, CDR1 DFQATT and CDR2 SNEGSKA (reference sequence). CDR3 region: CSARFAGYVQYF. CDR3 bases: TGCAGTGCTAGGTTCGCTGGGTACGTGCAGTACTTC.

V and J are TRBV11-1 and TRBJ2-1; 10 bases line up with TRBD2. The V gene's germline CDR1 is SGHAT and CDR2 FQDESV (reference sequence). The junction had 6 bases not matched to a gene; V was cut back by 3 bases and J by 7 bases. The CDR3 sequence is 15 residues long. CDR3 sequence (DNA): TGTGCCAGCAGCTTTTCTGCTAGCGGGAGAAATGAGCAGTTCTTC. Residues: CASSFSASGRNEQFF.

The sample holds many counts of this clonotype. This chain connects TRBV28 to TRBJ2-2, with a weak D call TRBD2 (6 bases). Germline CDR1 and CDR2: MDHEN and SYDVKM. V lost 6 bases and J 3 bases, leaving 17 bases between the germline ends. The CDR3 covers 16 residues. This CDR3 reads CASRTLDYQYTGELFF. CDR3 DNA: TGTGCCAGCAGAACTTTGGACTACCAATACACCGGGGAGCTGTTTTTT.

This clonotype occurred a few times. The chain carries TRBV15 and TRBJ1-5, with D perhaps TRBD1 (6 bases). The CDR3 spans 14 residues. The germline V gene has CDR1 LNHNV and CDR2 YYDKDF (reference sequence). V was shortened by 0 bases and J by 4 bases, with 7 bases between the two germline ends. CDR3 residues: CATSREGGNQPQHF. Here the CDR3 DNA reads TGTGCCACCAGCAGAGAAGGGGGAAATCAGCCCCAGCATTTT.

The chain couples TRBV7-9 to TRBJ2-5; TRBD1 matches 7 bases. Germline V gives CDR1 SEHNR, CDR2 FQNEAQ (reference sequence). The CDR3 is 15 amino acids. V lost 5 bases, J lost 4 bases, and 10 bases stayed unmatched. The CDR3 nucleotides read TGTGCCAGCAGCACCCGACAGACAGGGCGAGAGACCCAGTACTTC. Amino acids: CASSTRQTGRETQYF.

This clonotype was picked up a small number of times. DNA of the CDR3: TGTGCCAGCCGAGATATTACCGGGGAGCTGTTTTTT. The encoded protein is CASRDITGELFF. The chain couples TRBV18 to TRBJ2-2, with D uncertain. V lost 8 bases and J 5 bases, leaving 9 bases between the germline ends. The CDR3 consists of 12 residues. Germline loops: CDR1 KGHSH, CDR2 LQKENI.

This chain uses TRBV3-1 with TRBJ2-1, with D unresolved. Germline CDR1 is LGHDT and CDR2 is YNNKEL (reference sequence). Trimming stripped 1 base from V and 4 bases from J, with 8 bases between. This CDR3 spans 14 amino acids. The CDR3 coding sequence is TGTGCCAGCAGCCAAGGGACCCGTTACAATGAGCAGTTCTTC. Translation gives CASSQGTRYNEQFF.